This T cell receptor (beta chain) derives from a study of naive and memory T cell subsets. The study's findings and limits: From naive to CM, EM and EMRA, diversity decreased and Gini increased.

The CDR3 has 12 residues. Between the trimmed V and J ends, which lost 6 bases and 2 bases, there was a span of 5 bases. Concerning this clonotype: Its specificity is unknown.

Both TRBC1 and TRBC2 were covered by a beta constant-region primer of two equimolar oligonucleotides. Four rounds of PCR amplified the ligated cDNA using nested alpha and beta constant-region primers plus SP2. A 12-nucleotide UMI and the SP2 primer were added to the cDNA 3' end by oligonucleotide ligation. TCRdb reanalysed the UMI-ligation and nested PCR reads using MiXCR and keeps one entry per CDR3 protein. The sample yields 9,500 to 10,000 distinct CDR3 sequences, 4.5% to 7% seen once. The genes are TRBV12-3 or TRBV12-4 and TRBJ1-3; D unresolved. This sequence was found in a human donor in good health. Sequenced input: CD4+ TEMRA cells from blood. Specified subset: effector memory re-expressing CD45RA, CD45RA+ CD27-. Here the CDR3 DNA reads TGTGCCAGCAGGGGTCCTGGAAACACCATATATTTT. As protein: CASRGPGNTIYF.